These 16 T cell receptor beta chains were all obtained from the same sample, sequenced in a study of blood T cell repertoires in COVID-19. TCRdb keeps only in-frame clones here, not all; method: immunoSEQ multiplex PCR. The sample holds approximately 360,000 clones, around 91% seen once. Sequenced material: peripheral blood. The receptors shown here come from a man between 18 and 29 years old with active or convalescent COVID-19.

The rearrangement uses TRBV12-3 or TRBV12-4 and TRBJ1-2, with 7 nucleotides matching TRBD1. V shed 6 bases and J 7 bases; nucleotides not matched to a gene: 5. The CDR3 runs to 12 residues. CDR3 region: CASSTTGTGYTF. CDR3 bases: TGTGCCAGCAGCACGACAGGGACTGGCTACACCTTC.

The gene calls are TRBV28 and TRBJ2-3; D not certain. The germline V gene has CDR1 MDHEN and CDR2 SYDVKM. This CDR3 comprises 12 residues. The V end lost 5 bases, the J end lost 2 bases, and 5 bases lay between the germline ends. The CDR3 region has the DNA TGTGCCAGCAGTACAATCACAGATACGCAGTATTTT. It encodes CASSTITDTQYF.

The gene calls are TRBV7-3 and TRBJ2-7, with 10 nucleotides matching TRBD2. The CDR3 is made up of 16 amino acids. V shed 0 bases, J shed 6 bases, and the junction held 8 bases outside the gene matches. Germline CDR1 SGHTA, CDR2 FQGTGA. The DNA for the CDR3 is TGTGCCAGCAGCTTAACTGCAGCGGGAGGGCCTGGCGAGCAGTACTTC. This encodes CASSLTAAGGPGEQYF. The entire variable domain, with the rest obtained from reference TRBV7-3 and TRBJ2-7, is as follows: GAGVSQTPSNKVTEKGKYVELRCDPISGHTALYWYRQSLGQGPEFLIYFQGTGAADDSGLPNDRFFAVRPEGSVSTLKIQRTERGDSAVYLCASSLTAAGGPGEQYFGPGTRLTVT.

The gene calls are TRBV14 and TRBJ2-7; D possibly corresponds to TRBD1 (5 bases). Per germline, CDR1 SGHDN and CDR2 FVKESK. The CDR3 is 15 amino acids. The ends were cut back, 1 base at V and 3 bases at J, with 13 bases in the middle. CDR3 in DNA: TGTGCCAGCAGCCAAGTTGGGCAGGGAAACTACGAGCAGTACTTC. Amino acids: CASSQVGQGNYEQYF.

The J gene is TRBJ2-2, the V gene TRBV7-2; tentatively, D is TRBD1 (6 bases). V was pared by 0 bases and J by 5 bases, with 10 bases between. Germline-derived CDR1 and CDR2 are SGHTA and FQGNSA. The CDR3 has 15 residues. CDR3 region: CASSLAHRVTGELFF. The CDR3 nucleotides are TGTGCCAGCAGCTTAGCCCACAGGGTGACCGGGGAGCTGTTTTTT.

The chain is built from TRBV27 and TRBJ2-1; TRBD2 matches at 10 bases. V lost 10 bases, J lost 5 bases, and 5 bases stayed unmatched. Germline CDR1 MNHEY, CDR2 SMNVEV (reference sequence). This CDR3 is built from 13 residues. The CDR3 is CAIWTSGDNEQFF. The CDR3 DNA sequence: TGTGCCATCTGGACTAGCGGTGACAATGAGCAGTTCTTC.

The chain employs TRBV29-1 and TRBJ2-3; D not certain. V was clipped by 3 bases and J by 7 bases, with 5 bases between them. Looked up from germline, CDR1 is SQVTM and CDR2 is ANQGSEA. The CDR3 has 10 amino acids. In DNA, the CDR3 is TGCAGCGTTGATTACAATACGCAGTATTTT. Translated: CSVDYNTQYF.

The rearrangement uses TRBV28 and TRBJ1-2, with a tentative D call TRBD1 (5 bases). The CDR3 totals 15 residues. Per germline, CDR1 MDHEN and CDR2 SYDVKM. With 3 bases removed from V and 7 bases from J, the gap between germline ends came to 18 bases. As DNA, the CDR3 is TGTGCCAGCAGTTTTGGGGGGATAGCAGTCCTTGGCTACACCTTC. This codes for CASSFGGIAVLGYTF.

The J gene is TRBJ2-1, the V gene TRBV15, with D possibly matching TRBD1 (5 bases). The V gene lost 0 bases and the J gene lost 4 bases, with 16 bases spanning the gap. The CDR3 extends over 17 amino acids. Germline assignment: CDR1 LNHNV and CDR2 YYDKDF (reference sequence). CDR3 loop: CATSRDRSLDTYNEQFF. CDR3 sequence (DNA): TGTGCCACCAGCAGAGATCGATCATTGGACACGTACAATGAGCAGTTCTTC.

The rearrangement links TRBV6-4 to TRBJ1-2; possible D gene TRBD1, 6 bases. Germline assignment: CDR1 MRHNA and CDR2 SNTAGT. The CDR3 runs 13 residues. V was clipped by 6 bases and J by 8 bases, with 16 bases between them. CDR3 protein: CASSYTGIGGYTF. CDR3 bases: TGTGCCAGCAGCTATACAGGGATTGGGGGCTACACCTTC.

The genes are TRBV27 and TRBJ1-5; D remains unclear. Germline loops: CDR1 MNHEY, CDR2 SMNVEV (reference sequence). V was trimmed by 5 bases and J by 1 base, leaving 9 bases between them. This CDR3 region has 14 residues. The CDR3: CASSQTVSNQPQHF. CDR3 nucleotides: TGTGCCAGCAGTCAAACAGTAAGCAATCAGCCCCAGCATTTT.

Concerning this clone: The sample holds other DNA sequences that translate to the same CDR3. CDR3 amino acids: CASSFPGQGEEKLFF. The CDR3 bases are TGTGCCAGCAGTTTTCCGGGACAGGGGGAAGAAAAACTGTTTTTT. The V gene is TRBV6-6, the J gene TRBJ1-4; 11 positions match TRBD1. V lost 4 bases, J lost 8 bases, and 6 bases stayed unmatched. CDR1 is MNHNY, CDR2 SVGAGI, per germline (reference sequence). The CDR3 has 15 amino acids.

This clone was detected a few times. Other DNA sequences within the sample encode an identical CDR3. The chain recombines TRBV19 with TRBJ2-1, with 9 bases lining up with TRBD2. This CDR3 is built from 15 residues. V lost 3 bases, J lost 2 bases, and 2 bases stayed unmatched. Germline CDR1 reads LNHDA; CDR2 reads SQIVND (reference sequence). As DNA, the CDR3 is TGTGCCAGTAGTATCCTAGCGGGGACCTACAATGAGCAGTTCTTC. This codes for CASSILAGTYNEQFF.

V and J are TRBV9 and TRBJ2-2, with D unclear. The V end was cut by 2 bases, the J end by 0 bases, with 8 bases between. Germline values: CDR1 SGDLS, CDR2 YYNGEE. This CDR3 has 15 amino acids. DNA of the CDR3: TGTGCCAGCAGCGTCGTAGCCTCGAACACCGGGGAGCTGTTTTTT. Amino acids: CASSVVASNTGELFF.

V is TRBV1 and J is TRBJ1-1; the D call of TRBD1 is as the table states it, not checked on the DNA. TRBV1 is a known pseudogene. The CDR3 has 12 amino acids. The CDR3 loop is CTSTRTGGQAFF. The DNA for the CDR3 is TGCACCAGCACTCGGACAGGGGGGCAAGCTTTCTTT.

This clone came up once. The rearrangement joins TRBV18 to TRBJ2-3; possible D gene TRBD2, 6 bases. V gave up 0 bases and J gave up 1 base, with 14 bases separating them. This CDR3 has 17 residues. Germline lookup yields CDR1 KGHSH and CDR2 LQKENI. CDR3 nucleotides: TGTGCCAGCTCACCACCACGGAGGGGCGGCGGCACAGATACGCAGTATTTT. It translates to CASSPPRRGGGTDTQYF.